The 3 T cell receptor beta chains listed next were all sequenced from one sample in a study of identical twins' blood T cells (dated by TCRdb to the early 2010s). The method was 5' RACE. Sequencing relied on an Illumina Genome Analyzer IIx. The raw public reads went through TCRdb reprocessing: fastp at Q25, MiXCR clone calling, in-frame beta chains kept. When rows share a CDR3 protein, they turn into one entry using the most common DNA and genes. The sample contains 350,000 to 400,000 distinct CDR3 sequences, 25% to 35% of them found a single time. The ten most abundant clones make up roughly 6.1% of the sample. Material: PBMCs. Receptors originate from a woman aged 18-49 years in good health.

This rearrangement joins TRBV19 to TRBJ1-5, with D hard to call. Germline V gene lookup returns CDR1 LNHDA and CDR2 SQIVND (reference sequence). The CDR3 is made up of 14 amino acids. V lost 6 bases and J 0 bases, leaving 9 bases between the germline ends. The DNA for the CDR3 is TGTGCCAGTAGGGTCCGGTATAGCAATCAGCCCCAGCATTTT. Translation: CASRVRYSNQPQHF.

This clonotype was counted at least ten times. The chain employs TRBV11-2 and TRBJ2-2; the D gene is possibly TRBD1 (5 bases). V was shortened by 5 bases and J by 0 bases, with 7 bases between the two germline ends. This CDR3 contains 14 residues. Germline loops: CDR1 SGHAT, CDR2 FQNNGV. For the CDR3, the DNA is TGTGCCAGCAGCCGACAGTCGAACACCGGGGAGCTGTTTTTT. As protein: CASSRQSNTGELFF.

As DNA, the CDR3 is TGTGCCAGCAGTTTTGTTAGGGCGGGAGGATATGAGCAGTTCTTC. Translating gives CASSFVRAGGYEQFF. V is TRBV28 and J is TRBJ2-1, with 8 bases aligning to TRBD2. V lost 3 bases, J lost 8 bases, and 9 bases stayed unmatched. CDR1 and CDR2 (germline): MDHEN, SYDVKM. The CDR3 is made up of 15 amino acids.